This T cell receptor (beta chain) was obtained from a study of vaccination and CD4 T cells after COVID-19. Study-level background: The stimulus for the cells was overlapping spike peptides derived from SARS-CoV-2, HCoV-NL63, HCoV-OC43 and HCoV-229E. Researchers treated control cultures with a CEFX pool, an HIV-1 Nef pool, or no peptide.

Per the germline V gene, CDR1 is MNHEY and CDR2 is SVGAGI. The CDR3 is made up of 14 amino acids. J gave up 5 bases and V 2 bases, and 5 bases lay outside the gene matches. Documented treatment: roughly ten-day PBMC culture with coronavirus spike peptide pools or control peptides (ViraFEST assay). Positivity by PCR occurred from March to December 2020, a period that predated US Alpha, Beta and Delta variants. Sequence data for DNA of cultured CD4+ T cells were generated by the Oncomine TCR Beta short-read assay. TCRdb recomputed calls from the PCR reads with MiXCR, one row per CDR3 protein. The sample has over 3,500 distinct CDR3 sequences, 15% to 20% seen once; the top ten hold 16%. This clonotype is hyperexpanded (1% or more). What it binds is unknown.

This TCR derives from a human donor who had recovered from COVID-19. The sample was CD4+ T cells from blood, cultured in vitro. The rearrangement uses TRBV6-5 and TRBJ1-1; 7 bases align to TRBD1. CDR3 DNA: TGTGCCAGCAGTTACAACAGGGGATTGACTGAAGCTTTCTTT. It encodes CASSYNRGLTEAFF.